Listed below are T cell receptor beta chains from one sample, sequenced in a study of Ad26.COV2.S vaccination and SARS-CoV-2 variants. TCRdb's copy holds only in-frame clones and misses some; the assay was immunoSEQ multiplex PCR. This table has about 400,000 clones, around 87% appearing once. Sequences were derived from peripheral blood, sampled in a trial of Ad26.COV2.S vaccine versus placebo. These receptors were obtained from a person aged 18 to 59 who received the Ad26.COV2.S COVID-19 vaccine or a placebo. CDR3s include the opening cysteine and the closing phenylalanine or tryptophan. D genes are given only for firm matches. Not all rows give a size; the values are once, few, many and, for expanded clones, a class.

d_call clone_size j_call cdr3_length v_call cdr3_nt cdr3_aa
TRBD1 - TRBJ2-2 15 TRBV30 TGTGCCTGGAGTTGGAAAGGGGGCAACACCGGGGAGCTGTTTTTT CAWSWKGGNTGELFF
TRBD1 few TRBJ2-7 17 TRBV24-1 TGTGCCACCAGTGATTCCGGGACAGGGGGCAGGTCCTACGAGCAGTACTTC CATSDSGTGGRSYEQYF
- - TRBJ2-2 12 TRBV11-3 TGTGCCAGCAGCCAAGGCACCGGGGAGCTGTTTTTT CASSQGTGELFF
TRBD2 - TRBJ2-7 19 TRBV28 TGTGCCAGCAGTTTTACCCGGGGGGGGGCGAGTGTGGACTCCTACGAGCAGTACTTC CASSFTRGGASVDSYEQYF
- - TRBJ1-4 14 TRBV7-6 TGTGCCAGCAGCTTAGACAGGGCTCGTGAAAAACTGTTTTTT CASSLDRAREKLFF
TRBD2 - TRBJ2-1 16 TRBV7-7 TGTGCCAGCAGCCCCGAGACTAGCGGGGGCCTCAATGAGCAGTTCTTC CASSPETSGGLNEQFF
- - TRBJ1-4 14 TRBV6-2/TRBV6-3 TGTGCCAGCAGTTACTCGAGCAGACATGAAAAACTGTTTTTT CASSYSSRHEKLFF
- - TRBJ1-6 16 TRBV6-5 TGTGCCAGCAGTTACGGCTACTCGAGTCCTAATTCACCCCTCCACTTT CASSYGYSSPNSPLHF
- - TRBJ2-5 14 TRBV7-9 TGTGCCAGCAGCCCCCGACAGGAGCAAGAGACCCAGTACTTC CASSPRQEQETQYF
- - TRBJ1-1 15 TRBV15 TGTGCCACCAGCAGAGATCTAGGGCTGAACACTGAAGCTTTCTTT CATSRDLGLNTEAFF
- - TRBJ1-1 14 TRBV9 TGTGCCAGCAGCAGCAGAGCCGGGGGAACTGAAGCTTTCTTT CASSSRAGGTEAFF
TRBD2 - TRBJ2-5 15 TRBV27 TGTGCCAGCAGTTTATATTCGGGGGGTCAAGAGACCCAGTACTTC CASSLYSGGQETQYF
- - TRBJ2-7 13 TRBV15 TGTGCCACCAGCCTAACACGGGGATACGAGCAGTACTTC CATSLTRGYEQYF
TRBD1 - TRBJ2-7 14 TRBV10-3 TGTGCCATCAGTGCAGGGACAGGGGTGGACGAGCAGTACTTC CAISAGTGVDEQYF
TRBD1 few TRBJ2-5 16 TRBV18 TGTGCCAGCTCACCACGTAGGACAGGGGGCCAAGAGACCCAGTACTTC CASSPRRTGGQETQYF
- - TRBJ1-5 13 TRBV3-1/TRBV3-2 TGTGCCAGCAGCCGCGGTACCGGTCAGCCCCAGCATTTT CASSRGTGQPQHF
TRBD1 - TRBJ1-4 16 TRBV9 TGTGCCAGCAGCTCTCCCCACGCCGGGACAGGAGAAAAACTGTTTTTT CASSSPHAGTGEKLFF
TRBD1 - TRBJ1-4 17 TRBV19 TGTGCCAGTAGTAGCAGCCTTACAGGGGGAGCGAGTGAAAAACTGTTTTTT CASSSSLTGGASEKLFF
- once TRBJ2-7 11 TRBV20-1 TGCAGTGCTGAGACCTCCTACGAGCAGTACTTC CSAETSYEQYF
- - TRBJ2-7 14 TRBV19 TGTGCCAGTAGTATGCGAGATAGACCCTACGAGCAGTACTTC CASSMRDRPYEQYF
- few TRBJ1-6 13 TRBV28 TGTGCCACACAATCAGGTTCAAATTCACCCCTCCACTTT CATQSGSNSPLHF
TRBD1 - TRBJ2-5 15 TRBV5-1 TGCGCCAGCAGCCCCGGGACAGGGGGATCCGAGACCCAGTACTTC CASSPGTGGSETQYF
TRBD1 - TRBJ1-1 15 TRBV5-1 TGCGCCAGCAGCACCAACAGGGGCATGAACACTGAAGCTTTCTTT CASSTNRGMNTEAFF
- - TRBJ2-2 12 TRBV7-9 TGTGCCAGCAGCCCAGTGGCCGGGGAGCTGTTTTTT CASSPVAGELFF
- few TRBJ1-6 12 TRBV5-5 TGTGCCAGCAGCTTGGTGGATTCACCCCTCCACTTT CASSLVDSPLHF
TRBD1 - TRBJ1-2 13 TRBV6-5 TGTGCCAGCAGTCGGACAGGGCAGGATGGCTACACCTTC CASSRTGQDGYTF